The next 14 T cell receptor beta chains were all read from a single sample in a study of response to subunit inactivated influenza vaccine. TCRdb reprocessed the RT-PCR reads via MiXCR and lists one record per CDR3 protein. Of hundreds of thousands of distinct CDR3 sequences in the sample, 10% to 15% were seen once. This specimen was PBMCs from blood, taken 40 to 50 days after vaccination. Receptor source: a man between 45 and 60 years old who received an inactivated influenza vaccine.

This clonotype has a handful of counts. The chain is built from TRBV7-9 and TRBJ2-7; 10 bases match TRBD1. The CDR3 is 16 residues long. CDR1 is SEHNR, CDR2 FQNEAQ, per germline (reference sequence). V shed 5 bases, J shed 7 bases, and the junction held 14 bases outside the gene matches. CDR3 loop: CASSLLSGTGDREQYF. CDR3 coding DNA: TGTGCCAGCAGCCTCCTCTCCGGGACAGGGGATCGGGAGCAGTACTTC.

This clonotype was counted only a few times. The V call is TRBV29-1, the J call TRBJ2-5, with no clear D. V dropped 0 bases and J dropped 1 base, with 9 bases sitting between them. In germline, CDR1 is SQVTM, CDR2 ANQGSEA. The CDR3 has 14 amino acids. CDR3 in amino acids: CSVEDRGAQETQYF. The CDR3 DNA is TGCAGCGTTGAAGATCGTGGAGCCCAAGAGACCCAGTACTTC.

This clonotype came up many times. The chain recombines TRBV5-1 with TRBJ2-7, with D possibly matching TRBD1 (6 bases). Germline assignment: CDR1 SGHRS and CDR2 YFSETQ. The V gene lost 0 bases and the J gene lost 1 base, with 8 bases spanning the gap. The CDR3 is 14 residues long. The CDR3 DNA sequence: TGCGCCAGCAGCTTGGGACAGGTTTCCTACGAGCAGTACTTC. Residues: CASSLGQVSYEQYF. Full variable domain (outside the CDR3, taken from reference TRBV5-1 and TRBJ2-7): KAGVTQTPRYLIKTRGQQVTLSCSPISGHRSVSWYQQTPGQGLQFLFEYFSETQRNKGNFPGRFSGRQFSNSRSEMNVSTLELGDSALYLCASSLGQVSYEQYFGPGTRLTVT.

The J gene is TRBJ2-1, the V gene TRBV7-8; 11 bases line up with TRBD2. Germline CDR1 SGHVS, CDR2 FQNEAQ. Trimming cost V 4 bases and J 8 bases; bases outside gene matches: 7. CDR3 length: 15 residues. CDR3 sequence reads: CASSSGTSGFDEQFF. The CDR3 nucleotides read TGTGCCAGCAGCTCCGGGACTAGCGGTTTCGATGAGCAGTTCTTC.

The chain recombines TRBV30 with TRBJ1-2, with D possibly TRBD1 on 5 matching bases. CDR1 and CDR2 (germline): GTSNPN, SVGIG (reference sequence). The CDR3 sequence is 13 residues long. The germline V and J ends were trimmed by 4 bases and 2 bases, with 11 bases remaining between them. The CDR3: CAWMARGNYGYTF. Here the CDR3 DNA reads TGTGCCTGGATGGCACGGGGGAACTATGGCTACACCTTC.

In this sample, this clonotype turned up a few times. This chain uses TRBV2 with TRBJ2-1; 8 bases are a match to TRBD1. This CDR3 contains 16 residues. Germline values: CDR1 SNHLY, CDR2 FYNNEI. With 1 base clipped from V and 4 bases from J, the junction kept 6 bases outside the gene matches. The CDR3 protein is CASSEDQGALYNEQFF. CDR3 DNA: TGTGCCAGCAGTGAAGATCAGGGGGCCTTATACAATGAGCAGTTCTTC.

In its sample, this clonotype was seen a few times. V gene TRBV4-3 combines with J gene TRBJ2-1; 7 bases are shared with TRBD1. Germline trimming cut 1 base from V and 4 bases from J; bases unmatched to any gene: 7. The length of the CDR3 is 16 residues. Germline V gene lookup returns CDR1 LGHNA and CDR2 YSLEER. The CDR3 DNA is TGCGCCAGCAGCCAAGGAGGGGGCCGGTCTTACAATGAGCAGTTCTTC. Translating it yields CASSQGGGRSYNEQFF.

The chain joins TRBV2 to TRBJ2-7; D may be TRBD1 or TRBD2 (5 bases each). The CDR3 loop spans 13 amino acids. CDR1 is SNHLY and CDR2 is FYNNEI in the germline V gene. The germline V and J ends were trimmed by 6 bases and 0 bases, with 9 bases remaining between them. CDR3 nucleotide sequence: TGTGCCAGCAGCGGGACCCTCTCCTACGAGCAGTACTTC. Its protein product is CASSGTLSYEQYF.

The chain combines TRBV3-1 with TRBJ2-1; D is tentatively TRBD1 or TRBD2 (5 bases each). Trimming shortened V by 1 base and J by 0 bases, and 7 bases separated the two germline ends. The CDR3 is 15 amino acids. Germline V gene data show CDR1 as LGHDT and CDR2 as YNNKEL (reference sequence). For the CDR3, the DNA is TGTGCCAGCAGCCAAGGGGGGACCTCCTACAATGAGCAGTTCTTC. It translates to CASSQGGTSYNEQFF.

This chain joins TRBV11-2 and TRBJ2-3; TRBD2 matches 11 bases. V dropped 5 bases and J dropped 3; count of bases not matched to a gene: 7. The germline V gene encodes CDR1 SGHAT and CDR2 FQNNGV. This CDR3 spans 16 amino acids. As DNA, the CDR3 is TGTGCCAGCAGCAGAGTAGCGGGGGGGGTTACAGATACGCAGTATTTT. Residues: CASSRVAGGVTDTQYF. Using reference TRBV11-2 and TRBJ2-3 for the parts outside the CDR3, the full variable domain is EAGVAQSPRYKIIEKRQSVAFWCNPISGHATLYWYQQILGQGPKLLIQFQNNGVVDDSQLPKDRFSAERLKGVDSTLKIQPAKLEDSAVYLCASSRVAGGVTDTQYFGPGTRLTVL.

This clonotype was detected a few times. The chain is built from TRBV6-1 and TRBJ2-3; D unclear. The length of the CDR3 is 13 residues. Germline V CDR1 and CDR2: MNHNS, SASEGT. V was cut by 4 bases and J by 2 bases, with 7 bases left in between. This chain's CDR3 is CASSGGVTDTQYF. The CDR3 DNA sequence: TGTGCCAGCAGTGGAGGAGTCACAGATACGCAGTATTTT.

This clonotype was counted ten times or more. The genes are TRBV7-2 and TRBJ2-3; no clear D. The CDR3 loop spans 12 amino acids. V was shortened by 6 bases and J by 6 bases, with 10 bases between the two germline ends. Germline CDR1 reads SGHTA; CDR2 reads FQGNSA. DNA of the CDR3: TGTGCCAGCAGTTCCTCTCGTGATACGCAGTATTTT. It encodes CASSSSRDTQYF.

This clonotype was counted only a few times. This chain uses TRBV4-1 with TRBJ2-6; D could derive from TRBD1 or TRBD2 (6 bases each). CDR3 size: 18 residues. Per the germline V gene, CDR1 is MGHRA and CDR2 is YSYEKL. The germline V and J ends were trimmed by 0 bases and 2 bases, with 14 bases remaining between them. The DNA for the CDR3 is TGCGCCAGCAGCCAAGATCAGCGTCGGGGGCCTGGGGCCAACGTCCTGACTTTC. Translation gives CASSQDQRRGPGANVLTF.

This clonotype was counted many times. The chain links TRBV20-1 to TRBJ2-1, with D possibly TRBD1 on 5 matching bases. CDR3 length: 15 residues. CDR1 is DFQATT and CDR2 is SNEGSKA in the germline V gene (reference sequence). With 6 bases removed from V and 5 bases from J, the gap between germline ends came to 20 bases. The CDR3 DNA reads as TGCAGTGCCCTAAACCAGGGAAGCTTTGACAATGAGCAGTTCTTC. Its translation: CSALNQGSFDNEQFF.